The rows below give T cell receptor beta chains drawn from one sample of a study of T cell clonotyping in hematopoietic cell transplantation. Assay used: immunoSEQ multiplex PCR; TCRdb lists only in-frame clones, some missing. The data hold approximately 15,000 clones, with roughly 84% observed a single time. The sequences come from PBMCs, collected 100 days after allogeneic stem cell transplant. The receptors originated from a male patient in his sixties who had an allogeneic stem cell transplant from a related donor, so the T cells may come from the graft donor. Some clones in this sample may be carry-over from other donors' samples. The CDR3 runs from the conserved cysteine through the conserved F or W. Each record gives: D gene, V gene, J gene, clone size, CDR3 protein, CDR3 DNA. D genes are given only for firm matches. Size is omitted from some rows. Given values are once, few, many or a class for expanded clones.

>NA|TRBV6-1|TRBJ2-7|NA
CASRQPYSYEQYF
TGTGCCAGCAGACAACCCTACTCCTACGAGCAGTACTTC
>TRBD1|TRBV2|TRBJ2-5|NA
CARRDRVEETQYF
TGTGCCAGACGGGACAGGGTGGAAGAGACCCAGTACTTC
>NA|TRBV4-3|TRBJ1-4|NA
CASSPDGESNEKLFF
TGCGCCAGCAGCCCAGACGGGGAGAGTAATGAAAAACTGTTTTTT
>TRBD2|TRBV11-1|TRBJ2-1|NA
CASSLDGTSGYNEQFF
TGTGCCAGCAGCCTAGACGGGACTAGCGGCTACAATGAGCAGTTCTTC
>TRBD2|TRBV9|TRBJ2-2|NA
CASSPLAGGPNTGELFF
TGTGCCAGCAGCCCACTAGCGGGGGGACCGAACACCGGGGAGCTGTTTTTT
>NA|TRBV7-6|TRBJ1-2|NA
CASSLGSTYNYGYTF
TGTGCCAGCAGCTTAGGCAGCACCTATAACTATGGCTACACCTTC
>NA|TRBV5-1|TRBJ1-2|NA
CASSLESGAGGGYTF
TGCGCCAGCAGCTTGGAATCGGGGGCCGGGGGTGGCTACACCTTC
>TRBD1|TRBV19|TRBJ1-4|once
CASGSLGQGAPTYNEKLFF
TGTGCCAGTGGAAGCCTTGGACAGGGGGCCCCTACCTATAATGAAAAACTGTTTTTT
>TRBD2|TRBV5-1|TRBJ2-2|NA
CASSWTPGLAGDGNTGELFF
TGCGCCAGCAGCTGGACGCCGGGACTAGCGGGGGATGGGAACACCGGGGAGCTGTTTTTT
>TRBD1|TRBV9|TRBJ2-5|medium-sized
CASSVSRGRETQYF
TGTGCCAGCAGCGTCTCCAGGGGGCGTGAGACCCAGTACTTC
>NA|TRBV5-1|TRBJ1-1|NA
CASRTFMNTEAFF
TGCGCCTCCCGGACCTTCATGAACACTGAAGCTTTCTTT
>TRBD2|TRBV9|TRBJ2-7|once
CASSLGLAGPQYF
TGTGCCAGCAGCCTGGGACTAGCGGGACCGCAGTACTTC
>NA|TRBV19|TRBJ1-5|NA
CASSTPRTNQPQHF
TGTGCCAGTAGTACTCCCCGCACCAATCAGCCCCAGCATTTT
>NA|TRBV28|TRBJ1-2|NA
CASTPGDRPGYGYTF
TGTGCCAGCACTCCTGGGGACCGGCCTGGTTATGGCTACACCTTC
>NA|TRBV19|TRBJ1-2|once
CASSLPQAYYGYTF
TGTGCCAGTAGTCTCCCCCAGGCGTACTATGGCTACACCTTC
>NA|TRBV5-6|TRBJ1-4|once
CASSTSGTRYRKLFF
TGTGCCAGCAGCACGTCCGGGACCCGATACCGAAAACTGTTTTTT
>TRBD1|TRBV5-1|TRBJ2-7|NA
CASSTRTGGIDEQYF
TGCGCCAGCAGCACAAGGACAGGGGGCATCGACGAGCAGTACTTC
>NA|TRBV6-5|TRBJ2-7|NA
CASSYSPGSYEQYF
TGTGCCAGCAGTTACTCCCCTGGCTCCTACGAGCAGTACTTC
>NA|TRBV6-5|TRBJ1-2|once
CASSYSLGRGGGYTF
TGTGCCAGCAGTTACTCCCTCGGCAGGGGTGGTGGCTACACCTTC
>TRBD1|TRBV27|TRBJ2-3|NA
CASSLDRGRYDTQYF
TGTGCCAGCAGCCTGGACAGGGGGCGTTATGATACGCAGTATTTT
>NA|TRBV4-2|TRBJ1-1|NA
CASSQGGEAFF
TGTGCCAGCAGCCAAGGTGGTGAAGCTTTCTTT
>NA|TRBV7-9|TRBJ2-7|NA
CASSLGLAASEQYF
TGTGCCAGCAGCTTAGGGCTAGCTGCATCCGAGCAGTACTTC
>NA|TRBV2|TRBJ2-7|once
CASNLSGFSYEQYF
TGTGCCAGCAATTTGAGCGGCTTCTCCTACGAGCAGTACTTC
>NA|TRBV5-1|TRBJ1-2|NA
CASSLDGSFNGYTF
TGCGCCAGCAGCTTGGACGGCAGCTTCAATGGCTACACCTTC
>NA|TRBV7-2|TRBJ1-1|NA
CASSLAGGENTEAFF
TGTGCCAGCAGCTTAGCCGGCGGCGAAAACACTGAAGCTTTCTTT
>NA|TRBV10-3|TRBJ2-5|NA
CAISDDRATQYF
TGTGCCATCAGTGACGACCGGGCCACCCAGTACTTC
>NA|TRBV19|TRBJ1-6|NA
CASSFRDSPLHF
TGTGCCAGTAGCTTCAGGGATTCACCCCTCCACTTT
>TRBD1|TRBV30|TRBJ1-3|NA
CAWRNRDRQGNTIYF
TGTGCCTGGAGAAACCGGGACAGGCAAGGCAACACCATATATTTT
>NA|TRBV30|TRBJ2-7|NA
CAWSPKTGTYEQYF
TGTGCCTGGAGTCCGAAGACAGGTACCTACGAGCAGTACTTC
>TRBD2|TRBV9|TRBJ2-5|NA
CASSPWERGGSGTQYF
TGTGCCAGCAGCCCCTGGGAGCGGGGGGGCTCTGGGACCCAGTACTTC
>NA|TRBV6-5|TRBJ1-1|NA
CASSYPNTEAFF
TGTGCCAGCAGTTACCCCAACACTGAAGCTTTCTTC
>NA|TRBV6-5|TRBJ1-5|NA
CASSKGDQPQHF
TGTGCCAGCTCTAAGGGGGATCAGCCCCAGCATTTT
>NA|TRBV7-2|TRBJ1-5|NA
CASSLDLRGEGNQPQHF
TGTGCCAGCAGCTTAGACCTCCGAGGGGAAGGCAATCAGCCCCAGCATTTT
>TRBD2|TRBV27|TRBJ2-3|NA
CASSFLSSGGHTDTQYF
TGTGCCAGCAGTTTTCTTTCTAGCGGGGGGCACACAGATACGCAGTATTTT
>NA|TRBV13|TRBJ2-6|NA
CASSDRTAAPGANVLTF
TGTGCCAGCAGCGACAGGACAGCTGCTCCTGGGGCCAACGTCCTGACTTTC
>NA|TRBV21-1|TRBJ2-7|NA
CAPPYEQYF
TGTGCCCCCCCCTACGAGCAGTACTTC
>NA|TRBV10-2|TRBJ1-5|NA
CASSESRGGQPQHF
TGCGCCAGCAGTGAGTCCAGGGGTGGACAGCCCCAGCATTTT
>NA|TRBV2|TRBJ1-2|NA
CASSLERTSFYGYTF
TGTGCCAGCAGCCTAGAGAGAACGTCTTTCTATGGCTACACCTTC
>NA|TRBV10-3|TRBJ1-5|NA
CAISDRGYQPQHF
TGTGCCATCAGTGACAGGGGCTATCAGCCCCAGCATTTT
>NA|TRBV4-3|TRBJ2-6|NA
CASSPEIGVSGANVLTF
TGCGCCAGCAGCCCGGAAATCGGGGTATCTGGGGCCAACGTCCTGACTTTC
>NA|TRBV7-9|TRBJ1-1|NA
CASSIQEARNTEAFF
TGTGCCAGCAGCATACAGGAGGCTCGGAACACTGAAGCTTTCTTT
>NA|TRBV21-1|TRBJ2-7|NA
CASRRTGKSYEQYF
TGTGCCAGCAGACGGACAGGGAAATCCTACGAGCAGTACTTC
>NA|TRBV19|TRBJ1-3|once
CASSIVPTAGGNTIYF
TGTGCCAGTAGTATAGTCCCAACTGCTGGCGGAAACACCATATATTTT
>NA|TRBV27|TRBJ2-2|NA
CASRQRGAGGELFF
TGTGCCAGCAGGCAAAGGGGGGCCGGCGGGGAGCTGTTTTTT
>NA|TRBV6-5|TRBJ1-2|NA
CATGAPNYGYTF
TGTGCTACGGGCGCCCCTAACTATGGCTACACCTTC
>NA|TRBV9|TRBJ1-4|NA
CASSVGVQGLGEKLFF
TGTGCCAGCAGCGTAGGCGTACAGGGCCTGGGGGAAAAACTGTTTTTT
>TRBD1|TRBV4-1|TRBJ2-7|NA
CASSRRQGTYEQYF
TGCGCCAGCAGCCGCCGACAGGGGACCTACGAGCAGTACTTC
>NA|TRBV6-5|TRBJ1-1|NA
CASSYSRGTAPTEAFF
TGTGCCAGCAGTTACTCGAGAGGAACAGCCCCCACTGAAGCTTTCTTT